The rows below give T cell receptor beta chains drawn from one sample of a study of tumour-infiltrating T cells in Burkitt lymphoma. TCRdb's copy holds only in-frame clones and misses some; the assay was immunoSEQ multiplex PCR. The data show around 13,000 clones, 85% seen once. The sequencing sample was made of tumor tissue. The receptors stem from a human donor with diffuse large B-cell lymphoma. Each CDR3 is given with its conserved first and last residue. Each record gives: J gene, clone size, D gene, CDR3 length, V gene, CDR3 DNA, CDR3 protein. D genes are given only for firm matches. Only some rows state a clone size, as once, few, many or a class for expanded clones.

j_gene: TRBJ1-4
abundance: .
d_gene: .
len: 16
v_gene: TRBV5-6
CDR3nt: TGTGCCAGCAGCTTGGTTACAGGTGTCTCTAATGAAAAACTGTTTTTT
CDR3aa: CASSLVTGVSNEKLFF

j_gene: TRBJ2-1
abundance: .
d_gene: TRBD2
len: 14
v_gene: TRBV9
CDR3nt: TGTACCAGCAGCGTAGGCGGGGGGGGCAATGAGCAGTTCTTC
CDR3aa: CTSSVGGGGNEQFF

j_gene: TRBJ2-3
abundance: .
d_gene: .
len: 15
v_gene: TRBV6-5
CDR3nt: TGTGCCAGCAGTTACGGGGCGGAGAGCACAGATACGCAGTATTTT
CDR3aa: CASSYGAESTDTQYF

j_gene: TRBJ1-1
abundance: .
d_gene: .
len: 14
v_gene: TRBV29-1
CDR3nt: TGCAGCGTGCGGGGGGCCGGGGGGTACACTGAAGCTTTCTTT
CDR3aa: CSVRGAGGYTEAFF

j_gene: TRBJ2-3
abundance: .
d_gene: TRBD2
len: 16
v_gene: TRBV12-5
CDR3nt: TGTGCTAATGGTTTGGTAACGGGAGGACCCACAGATACGCAGTATTTT
CDR3aa: CANGLVTGGPTDTQYF

j_gene: TRBJ2-7
abundance: .
d_gene: .
len: 13
v_gene: TRBV19
CDR3nt: TGTGCCAGTAGTATAGCGCTAACTTACGAGCAGTACTTC
CDR3aa: CASSIALTYEQYF

j_gene: TRBJ2-1
abundance: .
d_gene: .
len: 15
v_gene: TRBV29-1
CDR3nt: TGCAGCGTTGAGGGTAGCGGCCTCTCCTACAATGAGCAGTTCTTC
CDR3aa: CSVEGSGLSYNEQFF

j_gene: TRBJ1-5
abundance: .
d_gene: .
len: 14
v_gene: TRBV5-6
CDR3nt: TGTGCCAGCGGCCGATATTTTAGCAATCAGCCCCAGCATTTT
CDR3aa: CASGRYFSNQPQHF

j_gene: TRBJ2-1
abundance: .
d_gene: .
len: 16
v_gene: TRBV27
CDR3nt: TGTGCCAGCAGTTTCTTTCGGAGCGCGACATACAATGAGCAGTTCTTC
CDR3aa: CASSFFRSATYNEQFF

j_gene: TRBJ1-1
abundance: .
d_gene: .
len: 15
v_gene: TRBV7-2
CDR3nt: TGTGCCAGCAGCTTGCTTGGGGGGACGAACACTGAAGCTTTCTTT
CDR3aa: CASSLLGGTNTEAFF

j_gene: TRBJ2-6
abundance: .
d_gene: .
len: 16
v_gene: TRBV7-7
CDR3nt: TGTGCTAGCAGCCTAGGGCAGGGCTCTGGGGCCAACGTCCTGACTTTC
CDR3aa: CASSLGQGSGANVLTF

j_gene: TRBJ1-5
abundance: .
d_gene: TRBD1
len: 15
v_gene: TRBV27
CDR3nt: TGTGCCAGCAGTAAGGGGACAGGGCACAATCAGCCCCAGCATTTT
CDR3aa: CASSKGTGHNQPQHF

j_gene: TRBJ2-7
abundance: .
d_gene: .
len: 17
v_gene: TRBV1
CDR3nt: TGCACCAGCAGCCAAGCGCCCCTAGCGGGGGGCCCCTACGAGCAGTACTTC
CDR3aa: CTSSQAPLAGGPYEQYF

j_gene: TRBJ2-7
abundance: .
d_gene: TRBD2
len: 15
v_gene: TRBV5-1
CDR3nt: TGCGCCAGCAAGTCCTCCAGCGGGAGGGCTTACGAGCAGTACTTC
CDR3aa: CASKSSSGRAYEQYF

j_gene: TRBJ1-2
abundance: .
d_gene: .
len: 11
v_gene: TRBV10-3
CDR3nt: TGTGCCATGTGGGCTAACTATGGCTACACCTTC
CDR3aa: CAMWANYGYTF

j_gene: TRBJ2-1
abundance: .
d_gene: TRBD1
len: 15
v_gene: TRBV7-6
CDR3nt: TGTGCCAGCAGCTATATAGAGGGACAGGGAGAGTTTCAGTTCTTC
CDR3aa: CASSYIEGQGEFQFF

j_gene: TRBJ2-7
abundance: .
d_gene: .
len: 15
v_gene: TRBV7-6
CDR3nt: TGTGCCAGCAGCTTGGACAGCTACATGGCCTACGAGCAGTACTTC
CDR3aa: CASSLDSYMAYEQYF

j_gene: TRBJ2-7
abundance: .
d_gene: .
len: 13
v_gene: TRBV29-1
CDR3nt: TGCAGCGCTCTACACGATAGCTCCTACGAGCAGTACTTC
CDR3aa: CSALHDSSYEQYF

j_gene: TRBJ1-5
abundance: .
d_gene: .
len: 11
v_gene: TRBV28
CDR3nt: TGTGCCAGCAGGGGGGGACAGCCCCAGCATTTT
CDR3aa: CASRGGQPQHF

j_gene: TRBJ2-1
abundance: .
d_gene: .
len: 14
v_gene: TRBV5-1
CDR3nt: TGCGCCAGCAGCAACAGCGACTCCTACAATGAGCAGTTCTTC
CDR3aa: CASSNSDSYNEQFF

j_gene: TRBJ2-7
abundance: .
d_gene: .
len: 15
v_gene: TRBV7-2
CDR3nt: TGTGCCAGCAGCTTCGGTCGAGCGGTAGTCTACGAGCAGTACTTC
CDR3aa: CASSFGRAVVYEQYF

j_gene: TRBJ1-3
abundance: .
d_gene: .
len: 16
v_gene: TRBV4-3
CDR3nt: TGCGCCAGCAGCCAATCGGCAGGCGGCTCTGGAAACACCATATATTTT
CDR3aa: CASSQSAGGSGNTIYF

j_gene: TRBJ1-2
abundance: .
d_gene: TRBD1
len: 19
v_gene: TRBV29-1
CDR3nt: TGCAGCGTTGAAAAAAAGGGACAGCGAGCAGGTATCGCTAACTATGGCTACACCTTC
CDR3aa: CSVEKKGQRAGIANYGYTF

j_gene: TRBJ2-1
abundance: .
d_gene: TRBD2
len: 13
v_gene: TRBV5-1
CDR3nt: TGCGCCAGCAGCTTAGACTCCGGGACTACTTCTTTCTTC
CDR3aa: CASSLDSGTTSFF

j_gene: TRBJ2-1
abundance: .
d_gene: .
len: 13
v_gene: TRBV19
CDR3nt: TGTGCCAGTAGTACGGGACTTCTCAATGAGCAGTTCTTC
CDR3aa: CASSTGLLNEQFF

j_gene: TRBJ1-1
abundance: once
d_gene: TRBD1
len: 17
v_gene: TRBV5-6
CDR3nt: TGTGCCAGCAGCTCGCTCGGACAGGGTTTGGCGAACACTGAAGCTTTCTTT
CDR3aa: CASSSLGQGLANTEAFF

j_gene: TRBJ2-2
abundance: .
d_gene: .
len: 14
v_gene: TRBV5-1
CDR3nt: TGCGCCAGCCGATCTTTGTTGGGGATCGGGGAGCTGTTTTTT
CDR3aa: CASRSLLGIGELFF

j_gene: TRBJ1-1
abundance: .
d_gene: .
len: 16
v_gene: TRBV11-2
CDR3nt: TGTGCCAGCAGCTTAGATTTGCGGGCCAAGGCCACTGAAGCTTTCTTT
CDR3aa: CASSLDLRAKATEAFF

j_gene: TRBJ2-4
abundance: few
d_gene: .
len: 13
v_gene: TRBV6-5
CDR3nt: TGTGCCAGCAGTTACTTGAACGACCCATTTCAGTACTTC
CDR3aa: CASSYLNDPFQYF

j_gene: TRBJ2-4
abundance: .
d_gene: .
len: 14
v_gene: TRBV2
CDR3nt: TGTGCCAGCAGTGAAATGGTAGCCAAAAACATTCAGTACTTC
CDR3aa: CASSEMVAKNIQYF

j_gene: TRBJ1-1
abundance: .
d_gene: .
len: 15
v_gene: TRBV5-6
CDR3nt: TGTGCCAGCAGCTTGGAAGGACAGTGGAACACTGAAGCTTTCTTT
CDR3aa: CASSLEGQWNTEAFF

j_gene: TRBJ1-1
abundance: .
d_gene: TRBD1
len: 16
v_gene: TRBV9
CDR3nt: TGTGCCAGCAGCACCCGCCTAGATGGGACAGGACATGAAGCTTTCTTT
CDR3aa: CASSTRLDGTGHEAFF

j_gene: TRBJ2-5
abundance: .
d_gene: TRBD2
len: 16
v_gene: TRBV7-9
CDR3nt: TGTGCCAGCAGCCGGGGACTAGCGGGGGACCAAGAGACCCAGTACTTC
CDR3aa: CASSRGLAGDQETQYF

j_gene: TRBJ2-1
abundance: .
d_gene: TRBD2
len: 14
v_gene: TRBV2
CDR3nt: TGTGCCAGCAGTGTAGCGGGAGCCGCTGTTGAGCAGTTCTTC
CDR3aa: CASSVAGAAVEQFF

j_gene: TRBJ2-5
abundance: .
d_gene: .
len: 13
v_gene: TRBV19
CDR3nt: TGTGCCAGTAGTAGGGTTAGTCAAGAGACCCAGTACTTC
CDR3aa: CASSRVSQETQYF

j_gene: TRBJ1-1
abundance: .
d_gene: .
len: 11
v_gene: TRBV20-1
CDR3nt: TGCAGTGCCACAGGGAGGACTGAAGCTTTCTTT
CDR3aa: CSATGRTEAFF

j_gene: TRBJ1-1
abundance: .
d_gene: TRBD1
len: 14
v_gene: TRBV10-3
CDR3nt: TGTGCCATCAGTGAACAGGGGATCAACACTGAAGCTTTCTTT
CDR3aa: CAISEQGINTEAFF

j_gene: TRBJ2-1
abundance: .
d_gene: .
len: 14
v_gene: TRBV4-3
CDR3nt: TGCGCCAGCAGCCAAGATCGGGACGACAATGAGCAGTTCTTC
CDR3aa: CASSQDRDDNEQFF

j_gene: TRBJ2-7
abundance: .
d_gene: TRBD1
len: 15
v_gene: TRBV29-1
CDR3nt: TGCAGCGTTACCACCTTTGACAGGGGATCCTACGAGCAGTACTTC
CDR3aa: CSVTTFDRGSYEQYF

j_gene: TRBJ1-2
abundance: .
d_gene: TRBD1
len: 14
v_gene: TRBV27
CDR3nt: TGTGCCAGCAGTCCCTGGCGGCAGGGGGATGGCTACACCTTC
CDR3aa: CASSPWRQGDGYTF

j_gene: TRBJ1-2
abundance: .
d_gene: .
len: 14
v_gene: TRBV7-9
CDR3nt: TGTGCCAGCAGCTCCAGAAAGGACGGCTATGGCTACACCTTC
CDR3aa: CASSSRKDGYGYTF

j_gene: TRBJ2-1
abundance: .
d_gene: .
len: 15
v_gene: TRBV7-2
CDR3nt: TGTGCCAGCAACCTTGCTAGCGCCTCCTACAATGAGCAGTTCTTC
CDR3aa: CASNLASASYNEQFF

j_gene: TRBJ2-7
abundance: .
d_gene: TRBD1
len: 15
v_gene: TRBV11-2
CDR3nt: TGTGCCAGCAGCGGGGTACTACAGGGGAATTACGAGCAGTACTTC
CDR3aa: CASSGVLQGNYEQYF

j_gene: TRBJ1-5
abundance: .
d_gene: .
len: 15
v_gene: TRBV27
CDR3nt: TGTGCCAGCAGTTTAGTGGGGATTAGCAATCAGCCCCAGCATTTT
CDR3aa: CASSLVGISNQPQHF

j_gene: TRBJ1-5
abundance: once
d_gene: .
len: 13
v_gene: TRBV6-5
CDR3nt: TGTGCCAGCAGTCCGACAGACCTTCAGCCCCAGCATTTT
CDR3aa: CASSPTDLQPQHF

j_gene: TRBJ1-6
abundance: .
d_gene: .
len: 15
v_gene: TRBV11-2
CDR3nt: TGTGCCAGCAGCTTAGGTCCCGCCCCCAATTCACCCCTCCACTTT
CDR3aa: CASSLGPAPNSPLHF

j_gene: TRBJ2-1
abundance: .
d_gene: .
len: 15
v_gene: TRBV5-6
CDR3nt: TGTGCCAGCAGCTTGCCAACGAGCTCCTACAATGAGCAGTTCTTC
CDR3aa: CASSLPTSSYNEQFF

j_gene: TRBJ2-1
abundance: .
d_gene: TRBD1
len: 15
v_gene: TRBV9
CDR3nt: TGTGCCAGCAGCGTAGTAGGGGACAGGAGGAATGAGCAGTTCTTC
CDR3aa: CASSVVGDRRNEQFF

j_gene: TRBJ1-2
abundance: .
d_gene: TRBD1
len: 12
v_gene: TRBV11-2
CDR3nt: TGTGCCAGCAGCCTTTCGACAGGGGCTTTCTCCTTC
CDR3aa: CASSLSTGAFSF

j_gene: TRBJ2-2
abundance: .
d_gene: .
len: 12
v_gene: TRBV7-8
CDR3nt: TGTGCCAGCAGCCACAGGGTCGGGGAGCTGTTTTTT
CDR3aa: CASSHRVGELFF

j_gene: TRBJ1-1
abundance: .
d_gene: .
len: 14
v_gene: TRBV10-1
CDR3nt: TGCGCCAGCAGTGAGTCAGGGGGGGGAACTGAAGCTTTCTTT
CDR3aa: CASSESGGGTEAFF

j_gene: TRBJ1-2
abundance: .
d_gene: .
len: 15
v_gene: TRBV7-9
CDR3nt: TGTGCCAGCAGCTTAGAGGGGCGACGTAACTATGGCTACACCTTC
CDR3aa: CASSLEGRRNYGYTF

j_gene: TRBJ1-1
abundance: .
d_gene: .
len: 16
v_gene: TRBV10-3
CDR3nt: TGTGCCATCAGTGAGTCGTTACAGGGCTTGAACACTGAAGCTTTCTTT
CDR3aa: CAISESLQGLNTEAFF

j_gene: TRBJ1-5
abundance: .
d_gene: .
len: 17
v_gene: TRBV28
CDR3nt: TGTGCCAGCAGTCGGAGGGAGGGGTTTATAGGCAATCAGCCCCAGCATTTT
CDR3aa: CASSRREGFIGNQPQHF

j_gene: TRBJ1-1
abundance: .
d_gene: .
len: 13
v_gene: TRBV27
CDR3nt: TGTGCCAGCAGTTTTGGGGAGAACACTGAAGCTTTCTTT
CDR3aa: CASSFGENTEAFF

j_gene: TRBJ2-2
abundance: .
d_gene: .
len: 16
v_gene: TRBV19
CDR3nt: TGTGCCAGTAGTATACCCTTCTCCGGGGTCACCGGGGAGCTGTTTTTT
CDR3aa: CASSIPFSGVTGELFF